This paragraph covers one T cell receptor beta chain sequence. Each CDR3 protein is one row after TCRdb ran MiXCR on the RT-PCR reads. This sample has more than 850,000 distinct CDR3 sequences, with more than 15% found just once. These data come from a study of patients and donors after allogeneic stem cell transplantation. The sequence derives from a human donor who was either an allogeneic HSCT recipient or a stem cell or donor lymphocyte infusion donor (not recorded which). It is not recorded whose cells these are; they may come from a transplant donor. Material for sequencing was blood, either unsorted or a sorted T cell fraction (not recorded which).

CDR3 amino acids: CASSQESAGANEQFF. The CDR3 DNA is TGCGCCAGCAGCCAAGAGTCCGCAGGGGCAAATGAGCAGTTCTTC. The chain uses TRBV4-3 and TRBJ2-1, with D perhaps matching TRBD1 (6 bases). The CDR3 is 15 residues long. Germline CDR1 and CDR2: LGHNA and YSLEER. V lost 0 bases, J lost 7 bases, and 13 bases lay in between.